The T cell receptor (beta chain) described here comes from a study of T cell clonotyping in hematopoietic cell transplantation. Sequencing was performed with immunoSEQ multiplex PCR; in TCRdb, only in-frame clones are kept and a portion is missing. The table has about 13,000 clones, over 80% seen once. Study results and caveats: No sorting was done, leaving CD4 and CD8 contributions mixed.

Germline CDR1 LNHDA, CDR2 SQIVND (reference sequence). The CDR3 sequence is 15 residues long. V was pared by 10 bases and J by 1 base, with 19 bases between. As regards this clone: What it binds is unknown.

Time point specified: recipient sample about 28 days before transplant, after cytoreduction. The rearrangement links TRBV19 to TRBJ1-2; TRBD1 might be the D (6 bases). Source: peripheral blood mononuclear cells, taken before stem cell transplant. The sequence was obtained from a man in his 60s with acute myeloid leukemia. Some clones in this sample may be carry-over from other donors' samples. As DNA, the CDR3 is TGTGCCACCCGGACAGACCCTCCAGTTAACTATGGCTACACCTTC. Residues: CATRTDPPVNYGYTF.